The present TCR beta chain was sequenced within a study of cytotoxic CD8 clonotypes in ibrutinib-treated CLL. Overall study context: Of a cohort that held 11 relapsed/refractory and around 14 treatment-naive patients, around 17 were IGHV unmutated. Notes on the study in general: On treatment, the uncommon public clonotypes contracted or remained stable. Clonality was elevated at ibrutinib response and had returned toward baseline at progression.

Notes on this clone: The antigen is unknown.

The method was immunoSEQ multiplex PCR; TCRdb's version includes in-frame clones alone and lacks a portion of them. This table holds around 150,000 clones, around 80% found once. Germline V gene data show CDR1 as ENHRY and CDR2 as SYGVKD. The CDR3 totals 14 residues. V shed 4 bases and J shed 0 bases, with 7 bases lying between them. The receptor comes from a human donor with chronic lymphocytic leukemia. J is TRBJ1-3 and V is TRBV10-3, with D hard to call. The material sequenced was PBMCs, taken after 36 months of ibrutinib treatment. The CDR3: CAISVPGSGNTIYF. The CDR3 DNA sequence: TGTGCCATCAGTGTACCGGGCTCTGGAAACACCATATATTTT.